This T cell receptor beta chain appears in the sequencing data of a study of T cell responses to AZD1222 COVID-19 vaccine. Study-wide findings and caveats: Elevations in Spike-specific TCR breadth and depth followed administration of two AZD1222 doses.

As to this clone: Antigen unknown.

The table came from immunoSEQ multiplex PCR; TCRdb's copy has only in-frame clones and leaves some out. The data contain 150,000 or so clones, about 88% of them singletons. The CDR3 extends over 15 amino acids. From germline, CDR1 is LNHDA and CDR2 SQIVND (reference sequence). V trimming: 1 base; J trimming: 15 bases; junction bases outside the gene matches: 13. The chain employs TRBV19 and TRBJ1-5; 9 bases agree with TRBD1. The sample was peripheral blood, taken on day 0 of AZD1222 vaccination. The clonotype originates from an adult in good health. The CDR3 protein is CASSIGVQGALIRHF. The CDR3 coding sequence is TGTGCCAGTAGTATAGGGGTACAGGGGGCATTGATTCGGCATTTT.